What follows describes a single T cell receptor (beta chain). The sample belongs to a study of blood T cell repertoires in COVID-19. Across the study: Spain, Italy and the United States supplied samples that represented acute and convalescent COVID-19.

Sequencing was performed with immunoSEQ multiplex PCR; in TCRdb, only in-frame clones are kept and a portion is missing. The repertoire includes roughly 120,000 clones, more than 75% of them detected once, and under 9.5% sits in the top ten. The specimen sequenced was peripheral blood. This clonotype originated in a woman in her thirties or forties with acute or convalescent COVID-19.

CDR3 protein: CASSGGNYGNTIYF. The DNA for the CDR3 is TGTGCCAGCAGCGGAGGGAACTATGGAAACACCATATATTTT. The chain combines TRBV9 with TRBJ1-3; D remains unclear. The CDR3 has 14 amino acids. Trimming took off 3 bases at V and 3 bases at J, with 10 bases between the two ends. Germline CDR1 and CDR2: SGDLS and YYNGEE.